A selection of T cell receptor beta chains follows, all from one sample in a study of cytomegalovirus exposure and HLA in healthy donors. Clones were sequenced by immunoSEQ multiplex PCR, and TCRdb holds only the in-frame ones, with some missing. Among roughly 200,000 clones listed, around 83% were seen once. What was sequenced was PBMCs. The source is a man aged 35-49 years in good health and CMV-seropositive. CDR3s include the opening cysteine and the closing phenylalanine or tryptophan. D genes are given only for firm matches. Expanded clones get a size class; other rows say once, few or many, or leave the size out.

clone_size	v_call	d_call	j_call	cdr3_nt	cdr3_aa
NA	TRBV29-1	NA	TRBJ2-3	TGCAGCGTTGAAGATCCAGGGATCGGCACAGATACGCAGTATTTT	CSVEDPGIGTDTQYF
NA	TRBV10-1	NA	TRBJ2-1	TGCGCCAGCAGTGAGTCGATAACGGGCAGGGGCTACAATGAGCAGTTCTTC	CASSESITGRGYNEQFF
NA	TRBV27	NA	TRBJ1-1	TGTGCCAGCAGCACGCCCGGGGGGAACACTGAAGCTTTCTTT	CASSTPGGNTEAFF
NA	TRBV7-9	TRBD1	TRBJ1-2	TGTGCCAGCAGCCGGGACAGGGTGAACTATGGCTACACCTTC	CASSRDRVNYGYTF
NA	TRBV28	TRBD1	TRBJ1-2	TGTGCCAGCATTATGACAGGGAACTATGGCTACACCTTC	CASIMTGNYGYTF
NA	TRBV9	NA	TRBJ2-2	TGTGCCAGCAGCTTACGACGGGGCGGGGAGCTGTTTTTT	CASSLRRGGELFF
NA	TRBV5-1	TRBD1	TRBJ1-6	TGCGCCAGCAGCGCGGGACAGCAGCGTTCACCCCTCCACTTT	CASSAGQQRSPLHF
NA	TRBV6-5	NA	TRBJ1-6	TGTGCCAGCACCATAGGCCGGGGGGGCTCACCCCTCCACTTT	CASTIGRGGSPLHF
NA	TRBV6-1	TRBD1	TRBJ1-3	TGTGCCAGCAGTGAAGCCCACAGGGGGCAAGGAAACACCATATATTTT	CASSEAHRGQGNTIYF
NA	TRBV10-3	NA	TRBJ2-1	TGTGCCATCAGTGGGACACGGCAGCACAATGAGCAGTTCTTC	CAISGTRQHNEQFF
NA	TRBV7-9	TRBD1	TRBJ2-7	TGTGCCAGCAGCTTAATAACAGGGGGCTCCTACGAGCAGTACTTC	CASSLITGGSYEQYF
NA	TRBV18	NA	TRBJ1-1	TGTGCCAGCTCACCCTTCCCGGCAGGGTCCCTGAACACTGAAGCTTTCTTT	CASSPFPAGSLNTEAFF
NA	TRBV5-1	TRBD1	TRBJ2-3	TGCGCCAGCAGCTTGGCCAAAAGGACAGGGGGGAGAGATACGCAGTATTTT	CASSLAKRTGGRDTQYF
NA	TRBV7-2	NA	TRBJ1-1	TGTGCCAGCAGCTTAGGGTTAAGAGTAATGGGGGCCACTGAAGCTTTCTTT	CASSLGLRVMGATEAFF
once	TRBV29-1	TRBD1	TRBJ1-4	TGCAGCGTACAGGGGAATCCTAATGAAAAACTGTTTTTT	CSVQGNPNEKLFF
NA	TRBV5-1	TRBD1	TRBJ1-3	TGCGCCAGCAGCCTTAGGACAGGGGGCTCCACAAGCTCTGGAAACACCATATATTTT	CASSLRTGGSTSSGNTIYF